Presented here are 24 T cell receptor beta chains from one specimen sequenced in a study of beta chain features in type 1 diabetes. Isolated RNA was reverse transcribed in full, so expressed TCRB transcripts were sequenced. Assay: immunoSEQ multiplex PCR; the TCRdb copy retains only in-frame clones and omits some. This repertoire shows roughly 500,000 clones, about an eighth found once; its top ten account for over 0.035%. The specimen was naive CD4+ T cells from blood. The receptors come from a woman between 18 and 30 years old in good health.

This chain links TRBV7-2 with TRBJ2-1; D may be TRBD1 (6 bases). In germline, CDR1 is SGHTA, CDR2 FQGNSA. The CDR3 is made up of 15 amino acids. Deletions cut 5 bases from V and 1 base from J, with 12 bases between. The CDR3 sequence is CASSHDRSSYNEQFF. The CDR3, as DNA: TGTGCCAGCAGCCACGACAGGTCGTCCTACAATGAGCAGTTCTTC.

The rearrangement links TRBV7-2 to TRBJ2-7; the D is unclear. The CDR3 length is 13 residues. The germline V gene encodes CDR1 SGHTA and CDR2 FQGNSA. V was trimmed by 4 bases and J by 1 base, leaving 8 bases between them. This CDR3 reads CASSYQSSYEQYV. CDR3 nucleotides: TGTGCCAGCAGCTACCAATCATCCTACGAGCAGTACGTC.

This clone was seen a handful of times. The V gene is TRBV5-1, the J gene TRBJ2-3, with D possibly being TRBD2 (6 bases). The V end was cut by 1 base, the J end by 1 base, with 13 bases between. This CDR3 has 16 amino acids. Germline V gene lookup returns CDR1 SGHRS and CDR2 YFSETQ. CDR3 amino acids: CASSLSPPGGTDTQYF. The DNA for the CDR3 is TGCGCCAGCAGCTTGTCCCCTCCGGGAGGCACAGATACGCAGTATTTT. Looking up the rest from reference TRBV5-1 and TRBJ2-3 gives the full variable domain: KAGVTQTPRYLIKTRGQQVTLSCSPISGHRSVSWYQQTPGQGLQFLFEYFSETQRNKGNFPGRFSGRQFSNSRSEMNVSTLELGDSALYLCASSLSPPGGTDTQYFGPGTRLTVL.

J is TRBJ2-2 and V is TRBV7-2; D might be TRBD2 (5 bases). Germline V lookup: CDR1 SGHTA, CDR2 FQGNSA. The CDR3 covers 15 residues. The V gene lost 2 bases and the J gene lost 4 bases, with 11 bases spanning the gap. The CDR3 spells CASSLMGGSTGELFF. The CDR3 coding sequence is TGTGCCAGCAGCTTAATGGGTGGGAGCACCGGGGAGCTGTTTTTT.

This clone was recorded a few times. The CDR3 here is CASSPQLGTGRKNTEAFF. Written as DNA, the CDR3 is TGTGCCAGCAGCCCCCAGCTCGGGACAGGGAGGAAGAACACTGAAGCTTTCTTT. The J gene is TRBJ1-1, the V gene TRBV7-9; 9 nucleotides line up with TRBD1. CDR1 SEHNR and CDR2 FQNEAQ come from the germline V gene (reference sequence). V was clipped by 5 bases and J by 1 base; unmatched bases: 14. The CDR3 runs to 18 residues.

The chain has TRBV4-1 and TRBJ2-1; D perhaps matches TRBD1 (7 bases). From germline, CDR1 is MGHRA and CDR2 YSYEKL. CDR3 length equals 15 residues. The V end was cut by 4 bases, the J end by 0 bases, with 10 bases between. The CDR3 loop reads CASSPQGGSYNEQFF. As DNA, the CDR3 is TGCGCCAGCAGCCCGCAGGGGGGCTCCTACAATGAGCAGTTCTTC.

Only a few counts were recorded for this clone. V gene TRBV30 combines with J gene TRBJ2-5; no reliable D call. This CDR3 contains 8 residues. In germline, CDR1 is GTSNPN, CDR2 SVGIG (reference sequence). V gave up 2 bases and J gave up 13 bases, with 5 bases separating them. The CDR3 DNA reads TGTGCCTGGAGTTCGGGGTACTTC. Translated: CAWSSGYF.

This clone was seen only a few times. The chain couples TRBV5-6 to TRBJ1-5; possible D gene TRBD1, 6 bases. The V end was cut by 4 bases, the J end by 2 bases, with 13 bases between. The CDR3 is 15 amino acids. CDR1 and CDR2 (germline): SGHDT, YYEEEE. The CDR3 spells CASSPGALRNQPQHF. The CDR3 nucleotides are TGTGCCAGCAGCCCAGGGGCCCTTCGCAATCAGCCCCAGCATTTT.

J is TRBJ2-1 and V is TRBV2; 9 bases fit TRBD1. After removal of 7 bases from V and 4 bases from J, the junction contained 8 bases not matched to a gene. Germline V gene data show CDR1 as SNHLY and CDR2 as FYNNEI. CDR3 length equals 15 residues. CDR3 sequence reads: CASNLQGARYNEQFF. The CDR3 DNA sequence: TGTGCCAGCAATTTACAGGGGGCCCGGTACAATGAGCAGTTCTTC.

V gene TRBV9 combines with J gene TRBJ2-1; D unresolved. Germline CDR1 SGDLS, CDR2 YYNGEE. This CDR3 has 15 amino acids. Trimming cost V 0 bases and J 0 bases, with 7 bases left between them. CDR3 bases: TGTGCCAGCAGCGTAGATGGGATCTCCTACAATGAGCAGTTCTTC. It specifies CASSVDGISYNEQFF.

This clone was observed a handful of times. The chain recombines TRBV29-1 with TRBJ2-7, with 7 bases identical to TRBD1. The J segment lost 5 bases and the V segment lost 8 bases, leaving 12 bases of the junction unmatched. Germline CDR1 reads SQVTM; CDR2 reads ANQGSEA. This CDR3 spans 13 amino acids. The CDR3 sequence is CSPPLTGPNEQYV. CDR3 in DNA: TGCAGCCCCCCTCTGACAGGGCCCAACGAGCAGTACGTC.

This clone showed up just a few times. The rearrangement links TRBV9 to TRBJ2-1; 9 bases are a match to TRBD2. The V gene's germline CDR1 is SGDLS and CDR2 YYNGEE. CDR3 size: 18 residues. V shed 5 bases, J shed 2 bases, and the junction held 14 bases outside the gene matches. This CDR3 is CASSMTSGAPNTYNEQFF. The CDR3 DNA is TGTGCCAGCAGTATGACTAGCGGAGCCCCTAACACCTACAATGAGCAGTTCTTC.

The V gene is TRBV15, the J gene TRBJ1-2; D ambiguous. The germline CDR1 and CDR2 sequences are LNHNV and YYDKDF (reference sequence). The CDR3 totals 14 residues. The V end lost 2 bases, the J end lost 4 bases, and 11 bases lay between the germline ends. The CDR3 bases are TGTGCCACCAGCAGACCGGGAGCTAGCTATGGCTACACCTTC. It yields the protein CATSRPGASYGYTF.

Concerning this clone itself: Within the sample, other DNA sequences also encode this same CDR3. The chain recombines TRBV10-3 with TRBJ1-2; D remains ambiguous. The germline V and J ends were trimmed by 4 bases and 6 bases, with 18 bases remaining between them. Germline V gives CDR1 ENHRY, CDR2 SYGVKD. This CDR3 region has 15 residues. The CDR3 here is CAISVGFAGLDGYTF. The CDR3 DNA is TGTGCCATCAGTGTTGGTTTTGCGGGGTTGGATGGCTACACCTTC.

The chain couples TRBV23-1 to TRBJ1-2; D remains unclear. TRBV23-1 is an ORF, and what it does is uncertain. Trimming removed 0 bases from V and 7 bases from J, with 12 bases in between. The CDR3 covers 14 residues. The CDR3 nucleotides are TGCGCCAGCAGTCAATCGTATGTCTACCGTGGCTACACCTTC. Translated: CASSQSYVYRGYTF.

The rearrangement links TRBV5-6 to TRBJ2-1; D is unclear. Trimming took 10 bases from V and 4 from J, leaving 12 bases between them. The CDR3 is 12 amino acids. In germline, CDR1 is SGHDT, CDR2 YYEEEE. CDR3 nucleotides: TGTGCCTCCCGGGCGGCTTACAATGAGCAGTTCTTC. As protein: CASRAAYNEQFF.

The chain joins TRBV7-2 to TRBJ2-3; 13 bases agree with TRBD2. After removal of 5 bases from V and 2 bases from J, the junction contained 4 bases not matched to a gene. The CDR3 has 16 residues. CDR1 and CDR2 (germline): SGHTA, FQGNSA. The CDR3, as DNA: TGTGCCAGCAGCCCCGGACTAGCGGGGGCCACAGATACGCAGTATTTT. Protein product: CASSPGLAGATDTQYF.

This clone was found a few times. This sequence joins TRBV4-3 and TRBJ2-6, with D perhaps matching TRBD2 (6 bases). The length of the CDR3 is 18 residues. Germline V gene sequence: CDR1 LGHNA, CDR2 YSLEER. V was pared by 3 bases and J by 1 base, with 16 bases between. The CDR3 loop reads CASSHTAPGGSGANVLTF. The DNA for the CDR3 is TGCGCCAGCAGCCACACGGCCCCTGGGGGGTCTGGGGCCAACGTCCTGACTTTC.

This clone was recorded a few times. This chain uses TRBV15 with TRBJ2-7; D might be TRBD2 (6 bases). Germline CDR1 is LNHNV and CDR2 is YYDKDF (reference sequence). V was cut by 1 base and J by 4 bases, with 14 bases left in between. The CDR3 runs 15 residues. In DNA form, the CDR3 reads TGTGCCACCAGCAGAGCCGGGACTGCAGAATACGAGCAGTACTTC. Protein product: CATSRAGTAEYEQYF.

In nucleotides, the CDR3 is TGTGCCAGCAGTCAAAGGGGAGGCGCCTATGAAGCTTTCTTT. Protein product: CASSQRGGAYEAFF. The chain has TRBV27 and TRBJ1-1; possibly TRBD1 for D (5 bases). CDR1 is MNHEY, CDR2 SMNVEV, per germline (reference sequence). Between the trimmed V and J ends, which lost 5 bases and 7 bases, there was a span of 17 bases. This CDR3 has 14 amino acids.

The chain employs TRBV27 and TRBJ2-3; 7 bases align to TRBD1. J gave up 4 bases and V 4 bases, and 5 bases lay outside the gene matches. The CDR3 sequence is 14 residues long. CDR1 and CDR2 (germline): MNHEY, SMNVEV (reference sequence). CDR3 DNA sequence: TGTGCCAGCAGTTACGACAGGGACGCAGATACGCAGTATTTT. It encodes CASSYDRDADTQYF.

This clone occurred a few times. This chain uses TRBV30 with TRBJ1-2; TRBD1 might be the D (5 bases). The V gene's germline CDR1 is GTSNPN and CDR2 SVGIG (reference sequence). V dropped 4 bases and J dropped 4 bases, with 19 bases sitting between them. This CDR3 region has 15 residues. In DNA form, the CDR3 reads TGTGCCTGGACCCCACTAGGCGTCGGGGGCTATGGCTACACCTTC. This gives the protein CAWTPLGVGGYGYTF.

The chain carries TRBV28 and TRBJ1-1, with D unresolved. Germline V lookup: CDR1 MDHEN, CDR2 SYDVKM. CDR3 length: 15 amino acids. V dropped 5 bases and J dropped 0 bases, with 13 bases sitting between them. For the CDR3, the DNA is TGTGCCAGCAGTCCCCCCGCTGGGATGAACACTGAAGCTTTCTTT. The encoded protein is CASSPPAGMNTEAFF.

There are a few counts of this clone. V usage is TRBV2 and J usage is TRBJ2-7; D assignment may be TRBD1 or TRBD2 (5 bases each). V was cut by 6 bases and J by 3 bases, with 15 bases left in between. Germline V CDR1 and CDR2: SNHLY, FYNNEI. The CDR3 is 14 amino acids. CDR3 sequence: CASRYTGAIYEQYF. The CDR3 region has the DNA TGTGCCAGCAGGTATACCGGGGCCATCTACGAGCAGTACTTC.